The 27 T cell receptor beta chains listed next were all sequenced from one sample in a study of blood T cell repertoires in COVID-19. The protocol was immunoSEQ multiplex PCR, while the TCRdb copy is restricted to in-frame clones and leaves out a portion. This table has roughly 200,000 clones, roughly 84% appearing once. Specimen: peripheral blood. Source of these receptors: a middle-aged woman with COVID-19, enrolled during active disease.

CDR3 bases: TGTGCCAGCAGTTTAAGCGACAGAAATAATTCACCCCTCCACTTT. As protein: CASSLSDRNNSPLHF. J is TRBJ1-6 and V is TRBV28, with a tentative D call TRBD1 (5 bases). The germline V gene encodes CDR1 MDHEN and CDR2 SYDVKM. This CDR3 comprises 15 residues. The V end was cut by 2 bases, the J end by 5 bases, with 10 bases between.

This chain links TRBV27 with TRBJ2-7, with 13 bases aligning to TRBD2. The CDR3 totals 19 residues. Looked up from germline, CDR1 is MNHEY and CDR2 is SMNVEV (reference sequence). The ends lost 7 bases at V and 6 bases at J; junction bases unmatched: 21. For the CDR3, the DNA is TGTGCCAGCACCCCTTTTTGGGGCGCCGGGACTAGCGGGAATAGCGAGCAGTACTTC. Encoded protein: CASTPFWGAGTSGNSEQYF.

The chain links TRBV7-3 to TRBJ1-1; TRBD1 matches 8 bases. The CDR3 has 15 amino acids. V was clipped by 6 bases and J by 0 bases; unmatched bases: 6. Germline values: CDR1 SGHTA, CDR2 FQGTGA. Here the CDR3 reads CASRAQGGMNTEAFF. The CDR3 nucleotides read TGTGCCAGCAGGGCACAGGGGGGGATGAACACTGAAGCTTTCTTT.

This chain connects TRBV5-1 to TRBJ1-3; a weak D match, TRBD1 (6 bases). The CDR3 has 17 residues. Trimming shortened V by 0 bases and J by 1 base, and 14 bases separated the two germline ends. The germline V gene encodes CDR1 SGHRS and CDR2 YFSETQ. CDR3 sequence reads: CASSLVTGRDSGNTIYF. As DNA, the CDR3 is TGCGCCAGCAGCTTGGTAACAGGGAGAGATTCTGGAAACACCATATATTTT.

The chain links TRBV6-6 to TRBJ1-3, with D possibly being TRBD1 (6 bases). The length of the CDR3 is 14 residues. Trimming took 5 bases from V and 3 from J, leaving 11 bases between them. Germline lookup yields CDR1 MNHNY and CDR2 SVGAGI (reference sequence). CDR3 coding DNA: TGTGCCAGCAGTCCAGGGGTATTTGGAAACACCATATATTTT. Amino acid sequence: CASSPGVFGNTIYF.

This chain joins TRBV19 and TRBJ1-5; 7 bases line up with TRBD1. Germline V lookup: CDR1 LNHDA, CDR2 SQIVND (reference sequence). The V segment lost 7 bases and the J segment 9 bases; nucleotides outside the gene matches: 15. The CDR3 has 15 residues. The CDR3 bases are TGTGCCAGTATCCCCCGGACAGGTGCCCCAGGGCCCCAGCATTTT. Translating gives CASIPRTGAPGPQHF.

This clone was counted between two and nine times. The rearrangement uses TRBV5-4 and TRBJ2-2; the match to TRBD1 covers 7 bases. Trimming cost V 4 bases and J 5 bases; bases outside gene matches: 2. The CDR3 has 13 amino acids. Germline values: CDR1 SGHNT, CDR2 YYREEE (reference sequence). The DNA for the CDR3 is TGTGCCAGCAGCCAGACAGGGACCGGGGAGCTGTTTTTT. This gives the protein CASSQTGTGELFF.

V gene TRBV29-1 combines with J gene TRBJ1-5, with 8 bases lining up with TRBD1. This CDR3 comprises 12 residues. CDR1 and CDR2 (germline): SQVTM, ANQGSEA. CDR3 in amino acids: CRGDRRNQPQHF. In DNA form, the CDR3 reads TGCAGGGGGGACAGGAGGAATCAGCCCCAGCATTTT.

This chain joins TRBV20-1 and TRBJ1-3; D uncertain. V lost 3 bases, J lost 0 bases, and 15 bases lay in between. The CDR3 sequence is 16 residues long. Germline assignment: CDR1 DFQATT and CDR2 SNEGSKA (reference sequence). CDR3 nucleotide sequence: TGCAGTGCTAGTATATCGGCAGGAATCTCTGGAAACACCATATATTTT. Its protein product is CSASISAGISGNTIYF.

The rearrangement links TRBV7-8 to TRBJ1-1, with D unresolved. This CDR3 region has 13 residues. V was trimmed by 1 base and J by 7 bases, leaving 10 bases between them. In germline, CDR1 is SGHVS, CDR2 FQNEAQ. CDR3 bases: TGTGCCAGCAGCTTAGTGATCGGGTTTGAAGCTTTCTTT. Translation: CASSLVIGFEAFF.

This clone was counted a few times. This chain joins TRBV9 and TRBJ2-7; 9 bases fit TRBD2. J lost 4 bases, V lost 3 bases, and 2 bases had no gene match. Germline lookup yields CDR1 SGDLS and CDR2 YYNGEE. CDR3 length equals 13 residues. The CDR3 DNA follows: TGTGCCAGCAGCGGGGGACTAGCTTACGAGCAGTACTTC. The encoded protein is CASSGGLAYEQYF.

The chain joins TRBV4-1 to TRBJ2-4, with D possibly TRBD2 on 7 matching bases. The CDR3 is 15 amino acids. Trimming left V 2 bases short and J 7 bases short, with 15 bases between. Germline-derived CDR1 and CDR2 are MGHRA and YSYEKL. The CDR3 DNA reads TGCGCCAGCAGCCAATGGGGGGGGGCCCAGAACATTCAGTACTTC. It codes for CASSQWGGAQNIQYF.

The V gene is TRBV7-3, the J gene TRBJ2-1; 9 bases fit TRBD1. The CDR3 loop spans 16 amino acids. Germline-derived CDR1 and CDR2 are SGHTA and FQGTGA. Trimming cost V 0 bases and J 8 bases; bases outside gene matches: 8. The CDR3 region has the DNA TGTGCCAGCAGCTTAACGGGGGGACAGGGATTGGATGAGCAGTTCTTC. Its protein is CASSLTGGQGLDEQFF.

This sequence joins TRBV7-9 and TRBJ2-1; D perhaps matches TRBD2 (6 bases). From germline, CDR1 is SEHNR and CDR2 FQNEAQ (reference sequence). The CDR3 is made up of 14 amino acids. With 1 base removed from V and 2 bases from J, the gap between germline ends came to 6 bases. In nucleotides, the CDR3 is TGTGCCAGCAGCTTAGGGAGGGCCTACAATGAGCAGTTCTTC. This translates into CASSLGRAYNEQFF.

This clone appeared a few times. CDR3 nucleotides: TGTGCCAGCAGTCAGACAGGGATCGAGCAGTACTTC. Protein sequence: CASSQTGIEQYF. The V and J genes are TRBV7-6 and TRBJ2-7; TRBD1 matches 7 bases. The CDR3 consists of 12 residues. J lost 6 bases, V lost 6 bases, and 5 bases had no gene match. Germline assignment: CDR1 SGHVS and CDR2 FNYEAQ.

The CDR3 DNA reads as TGCGCCAGCAGCCAGCTAGCGGCGCCCCCCTCGGGTGAGCAGTTCTTC. Translated, it gives CASSQLAAPPSGEQFF. The genes are TRBV4-1 and TRBJ2-1; 7 positions agree with TRBD2. Trimming cost V 3 bases and J 9 bases; bases outside gene matches: 14. This CDR3 is 16 amino acids long. CDR1 is MGHRA, CDR2 YSYEKL, per germline.

This chain joins TRBV6-5 and TRBJ2-7; no definite D call. CDR3 length: 13 amino acids. Trimming pared 6 bases from V and 6 bases from J, leaving 15 bases between. Germline V gene sequence: CDR1 MNHEY, CDR2 SVGAGI. CDR3 loop: CASRTRPSPEQYF. CDR3 in DNA: TGTGCCAGCAGAACACGCCCTAGTCCCGAGCAGTACTTC.

This clone appeared many times. The chain has TRBV6-4 and TRBJ2-2; TRBD2 might be the D (5 bases). With 2 bases removed from V and 4 bases from J, the gap between germline ends came to 5 bases. Germline V gene sequence: CDR1 MRHNA, CDR2 SNTAGT. The CDR3 covers 13 residues. This CDR3 is CASSDEGTGELFF. The CDR3 nucleotides are TGTGCCAGCAGTGACGAGGGCACCGGGGAGCTGTTTTTT.

The chain has TRBV7-8 and TRBJ2-7; TRBD1 agrees at 7 bases. Germline V gene lookup returns CDR1 SGHVS and CDR2 FQNEAQ. The trim removed 5 bases at V and 4 bases at J, leaving 2 bases unmatched. The CDR3 has 12 amino acids. The CDR3 loop is CASSPGQYEQYF. The DNA of the CDR3 is TGTGCCAGCAGCCCGGGACAGTACGAGCAGTACTTC.

The V call is TRBV19, the J call TRBJ1-4; possible D gene TRBD1, 5 bases. CDR3 length equals 14 residues. The V and J ends lost 9 bases and 0 bases respectively, with 11 bases between them. Germline CDR1 reads LNHDA; CDR2 reads SQIVND (reference sequence). CDR3 DNA: TGTGCCAGCGCCGACAGTGCAACTAATGAAAAACTGTTTTTT. This gives the protein CASADSATNEKLFF.

The J gene is TRBJ1-3, the V gene TRBV18, with D uncertain. Germline V CDR1 and CDR2: KGHSH, LQKENI. The CDR3 is 16 residues long. Trimming stripped 8 bases from V and 0 bases from J, with 17 bases between. CDR3 coding DNA: TGTGCCAGCCGTGCCGCCGGGGTACGCTCTGGAAACACCATATATTTT. This encodes CASRAAGVRSGNTIYF.

This clone was picked up a small number of times. The rearrangement links TRBV4-1 to TRBJ2-7; tentative D call: TRBD2 (7 bases). V lost 4 bases and J lost 7, with 14 bases in between. This CDR3 has 13 amino acids. The germline V gene encodes CDR1 MGHRA and CDR2 YSYEKL. CDR3 in amino acids: CASSLEEGGEQYF. The CDR3 DNA sequence: TGCGCCAGCAGCCTCGAAGAGGGGGGGGAGCAGTACTTC.

This rearrangement joins TRBV4-1 to TRBJ1-1; 11 nucleotides line up with TRBD1. The CDR3 runs to 17 residues. Trimming took 1 base from V and 1 from J; bases not matched to a gene: 5. The V gene's germline CDR1 is MGHRA and CDR2 YSYEKL. In nucleotides, the CDR3 is TGCGCCAGCAGCCAAGTCCGGACAGGGGGCACGAACACTGAAGCTTTCTTT. Translating gives CASSQVRTGGTNTEAFF.

The rearrangement links TRBV6-2 or TRBV6-3 to TRBJ1-1, with D tentatively TRBD1 (6 bases). V was cut by 5 bases and J by 8 bases, with 15 bases left in between. The CDR3 loop spans 13 amino acids. In germline, CDR1 is MNHEY, CDR2 SVGEGT. This chain's CDR3 is CASSRGTTEEAFF. The CDR3 region has the DNA TGTGCCAGCAGTCGTGGGACAACCGAGGAAGCTTTCTTT.

The gene calls are TRBV21-1 and TRBJ2-1; TRBD2 is the table's D call and was not checked against the DNA. TRBV21-1 is shown as a pseudogene. This CDR3 is built from 13 residues. DNA for the CDR3: TGTGCCAGCAGCAAACGCACTCCAAATGAGCAGTTCTTC. This codes for CASSKRTPNEQFF.

This rearrangement joins TRBV3-1 (or the pseudogene TRBV3-2) to TRBJ2-1; TRBD2 matches 8 bases. The CDR3 length is 15 residues. J gave up 8 bases and V 2 bases, and 8 bases lay outside the gene matches. Germline CDR1 reads LGHDT; CDR2 reads YNNKEL (reference sequence). CDR3 DNA: TGTGCCAGCAGCCAACCCAGCGGGAGCGACGATGAGCAGTTCTTC. Translation: CASSQPSGSDDEQFF.

The V call is TRBV6-5, the J call TRBJ1-6; a weak D match, TRBD1 (5 bases). Germline values: CDR1 MNHEY, CDR2 SVGAGI. The CDR3 sequence is 15 residues long. Trimming pared 7 bases from V and 8 bases from J, leaving 18 bases between. This CDR3 is CASTLRGTGHSPLHF. The CDR3 nucleotides read TGTGCCAGCACTTTACGTGGGACTGGGCATTCACCCCTCCACTTT.